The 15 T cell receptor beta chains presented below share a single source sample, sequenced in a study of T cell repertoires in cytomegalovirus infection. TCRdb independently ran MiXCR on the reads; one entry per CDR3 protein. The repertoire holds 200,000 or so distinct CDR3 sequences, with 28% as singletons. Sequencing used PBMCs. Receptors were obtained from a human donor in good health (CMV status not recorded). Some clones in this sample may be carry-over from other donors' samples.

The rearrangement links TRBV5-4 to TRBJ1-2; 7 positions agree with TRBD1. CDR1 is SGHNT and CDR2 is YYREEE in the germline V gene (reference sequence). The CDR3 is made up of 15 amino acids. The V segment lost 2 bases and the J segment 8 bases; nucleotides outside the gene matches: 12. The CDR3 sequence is CASSFQDRSLGGYTF. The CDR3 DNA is TGTGCCAGCAGCTTTCAGGACAGGTCCCTTGGGGGCTACACCTTC. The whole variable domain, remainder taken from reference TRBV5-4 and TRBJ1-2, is ETGVTQSPTHLIKTRGQQVTLRCSSQSGHNTVSWYQQALGQGPQFIFQYYREEENGRGNFPPRFSGLQFPNYSSELNVNALELDDSALYLCASSFQDRSLGGYTFGSGTRLTVV.

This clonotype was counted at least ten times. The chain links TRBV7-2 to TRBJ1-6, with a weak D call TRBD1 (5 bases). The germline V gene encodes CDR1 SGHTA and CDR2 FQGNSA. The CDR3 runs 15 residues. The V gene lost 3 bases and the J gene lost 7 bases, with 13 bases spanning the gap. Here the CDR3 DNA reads TGTGCCAGCAGCTTGCTGCAGGGTCGCAATTCACCCCTCCACTTT. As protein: CASSLLQGRNSPLHF.

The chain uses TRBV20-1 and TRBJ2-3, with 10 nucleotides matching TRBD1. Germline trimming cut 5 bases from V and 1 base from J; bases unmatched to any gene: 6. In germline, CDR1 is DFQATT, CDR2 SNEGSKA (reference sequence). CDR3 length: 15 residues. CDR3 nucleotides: TGCAGTGCTCGTCCCGGGACAGGGGGCACAGATACGCAGTATTTT. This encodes CSARPGTGGTDTQYF.

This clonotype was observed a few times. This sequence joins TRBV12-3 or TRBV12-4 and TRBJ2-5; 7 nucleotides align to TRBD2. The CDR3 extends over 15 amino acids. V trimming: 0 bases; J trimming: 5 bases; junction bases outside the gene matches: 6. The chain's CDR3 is CASSLARRGRETQYF. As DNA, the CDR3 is TGTGCCAGCAGTTTAGCGCGGCGGGGGAGGGAGACCCAGTACTTC.

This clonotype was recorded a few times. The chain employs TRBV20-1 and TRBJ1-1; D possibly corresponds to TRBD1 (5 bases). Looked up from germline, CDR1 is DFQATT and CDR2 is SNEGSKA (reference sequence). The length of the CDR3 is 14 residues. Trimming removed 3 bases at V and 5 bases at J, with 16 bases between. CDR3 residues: CSARGRSPGTEAFF. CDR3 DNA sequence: TGCAGTGCTAGGGGACGGAGTCCGGGGACTGAAGCTTTCTTT.

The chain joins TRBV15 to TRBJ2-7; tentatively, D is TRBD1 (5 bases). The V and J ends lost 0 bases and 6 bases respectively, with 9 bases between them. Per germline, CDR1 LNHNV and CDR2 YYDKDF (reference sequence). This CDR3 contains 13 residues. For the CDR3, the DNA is TGTGCCACCAGCAGAGATCCAGGGCGCGAGCAGTACTTC. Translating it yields CATSRDPGREQYF. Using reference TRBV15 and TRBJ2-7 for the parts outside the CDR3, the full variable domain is DAMVIQNPRYQVTQFGKPVTLSCSQTLNHNVMYWYQQKSSQAPKLLFHYYDKDFNNEADTPDNFQSRRPNTSFCFLDIRSPGLGDTAMYLCATSRDPGREQYFGPGTRLTVT.

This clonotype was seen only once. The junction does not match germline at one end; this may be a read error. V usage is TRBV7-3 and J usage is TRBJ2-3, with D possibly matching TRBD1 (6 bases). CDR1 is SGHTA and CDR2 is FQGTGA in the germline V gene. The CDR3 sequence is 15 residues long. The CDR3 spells CDSSLLGGNTDTQYF. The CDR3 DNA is TGTGACAGCAGCTTATTAGGGGGTAACACAGATACGCAGTATTTT.

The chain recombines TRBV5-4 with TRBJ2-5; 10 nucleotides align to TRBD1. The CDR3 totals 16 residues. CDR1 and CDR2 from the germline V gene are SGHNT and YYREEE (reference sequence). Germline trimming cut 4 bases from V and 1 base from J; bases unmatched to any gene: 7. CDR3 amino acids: CASSNRDRGGQETQYF. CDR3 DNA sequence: TGTGCCAGCAGCAACCGGGACAGGGGCGGCCAAGAGACCCAGTACTTC. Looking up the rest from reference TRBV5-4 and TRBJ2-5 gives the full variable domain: ETGVTQSPTHLIKTRGQQVTLRCSSQSGHNTVSWYQQALGQGPQFIFQYYREEENGRGNFPPRFSGLQFPNYSSELNVNALELDDSALYLCASSNRDRGGQETQYFGPGTRLLVL.

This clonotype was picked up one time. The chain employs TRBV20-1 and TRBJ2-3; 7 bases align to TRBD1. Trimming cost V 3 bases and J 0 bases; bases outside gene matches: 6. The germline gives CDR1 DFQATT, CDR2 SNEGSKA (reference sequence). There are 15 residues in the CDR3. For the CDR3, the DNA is TGCAGTGCTAGTCTTCGGGACAGCAGCACAGATACGCAGTATTTT. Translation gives CSASLRDSSTDTQYF.

CDR3 coding DNA: TGTGCCAGCAGCTTAGCGGCGGGACAGGAGGGAAACACCATATATTTT. As protein: CASSLAAGQEGNTIYF. J is TRBJ1-3 and V is TRBV7-2; 8 bases map to TRBD1. Losses at the gene ends were 0 bases for V and 4 bases for J; bases not matched to a gene: 5. This CDR3 region has 16 residues. Germline-derived CDR1 and CDR2 are SGHTA and FQGNSA.

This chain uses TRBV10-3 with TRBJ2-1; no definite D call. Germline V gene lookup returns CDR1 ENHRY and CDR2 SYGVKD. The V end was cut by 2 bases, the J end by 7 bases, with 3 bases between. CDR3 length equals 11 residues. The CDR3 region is CAISEVNEQFF. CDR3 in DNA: TGTGCCATCAGTGAGGTGAATGAGCAGTTCTTC.

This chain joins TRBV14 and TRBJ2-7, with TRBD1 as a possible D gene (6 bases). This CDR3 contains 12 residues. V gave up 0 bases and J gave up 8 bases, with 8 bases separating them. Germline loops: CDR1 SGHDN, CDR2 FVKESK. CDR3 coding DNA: TGTGCCAGCAGCCAAGAACAGGGCAAGCAGTACTTC. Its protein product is CASSQEQGKQYF.

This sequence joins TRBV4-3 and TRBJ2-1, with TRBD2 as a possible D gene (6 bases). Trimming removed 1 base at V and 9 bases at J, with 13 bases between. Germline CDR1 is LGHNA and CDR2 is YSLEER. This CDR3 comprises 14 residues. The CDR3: CASSQGGDRSEQFF. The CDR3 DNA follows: TGCGCCAGCAGCCAAGGGGGGGATAGGTCTGAGCAGTTCTTC.

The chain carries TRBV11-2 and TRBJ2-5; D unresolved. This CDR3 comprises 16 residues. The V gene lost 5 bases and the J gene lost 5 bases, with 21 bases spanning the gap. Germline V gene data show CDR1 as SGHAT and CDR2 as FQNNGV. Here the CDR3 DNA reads TGTGCCAGCAGCCCAACGACGGGTGTTAGTCTGGAGACCCAGTACTTC. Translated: CASSPTTGVSLETQYF. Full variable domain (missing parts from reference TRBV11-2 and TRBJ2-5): EAGVAQSPRYKIIEKRQSVAFWCNPISGHATLYWYQQILGQGPKLLIQFQNNGVVDDSQLPKDRFSAERLKGVDSTLKIQPAKLEDSAVYLCASSPTTGVSLETQYFGPGTRLLVL.

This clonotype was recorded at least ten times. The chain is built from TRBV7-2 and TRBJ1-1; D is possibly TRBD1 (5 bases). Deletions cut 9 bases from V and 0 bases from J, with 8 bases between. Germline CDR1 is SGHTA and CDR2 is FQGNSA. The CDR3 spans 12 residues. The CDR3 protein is CASRQMNTEAFF. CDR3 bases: TGTGCCAGTAGACAGATGAACACTGAAGCTTTCTTT.